This paragraph reports one TCR beta chain. Its antigen remains unidentified. The data derive from a study of T cell responses to AZD1222 COVID-19 vaccine. Study-wide results and caveats: Spike was spanned by vaccine-associated CD4 TCRs, which were dominant at 160-218 and 743-854.

Per the germline V gene, CDR1 is MNHNS and CDR2 is SASEGT. The CDR3 has 15 residues. Trimming at V came to 3 bases and at J to 2 bases, leaving 2 bases not matched to a gene. Sequenced by immunoSEQ multiplex PCR; TCRdb stores in-frame clones only, minus some. The repertoire has about 98,000 clones, approximately 81% of them found once; the top ten carry 17%. This specimen consisted of peripheral blood, obtained on day 0 of AZD1222 vaccination. This sequence joins TRBV6-1 and TRBJ1-2; 11 bases fit TRBD1. This clonotype was obtained from an adult in good health. The CDR3 region is CASSDGTGGNYGYTF. The CDR3 nucleotides read TGTGCCAGCAGTGATGGGACAGGGGGGAACTATGGCTACACCTTC.